This T cell receptor (beta chain) was sequenced in a study of vaccination and CD4 T cells after COVID-19. About the research overall: The convalescents comprised six males and four females, two of them Hispanic. Blood was drawn a median roughly 79 days post second dose, range 14 to 241. SARS-CoV-2, HCoV-NL63, HCoV-OC43 and HCoV-229E supplied the overlapping spike peptides used to stimulate cells.

Sequenced with the Oncomine TCR Beta short-read assay was DNA taken from cultured CD4+ T cells. The authors extracted genomic DNA from cultured CD4+ T cells. TCRdb fed the PCR reads into MiXCR, producing one record per CDR3 protein. The sample lists around 12,000 distinct CDR3 sequences; less than 85% were seen once. Comment on this clonotype: Its antigen is still unknown.

Germline-derived CDR1 and CDR2 are SNHLY and FYNNEI. Trimming left V 8 bases short and J 4 bases short, with 15 bases between. The CDR3 spans 14 residues. Treatment meaning: roughly 10-day PBMC culture with coronavirus spike peptide pools or control peptides (ViraFEST assay). Source material: CD4+ T cells from blood, cultured in vitro. The TCR sequence derives from a human donor who had recovered from COVID-19. The chain is built from TRBV2 and TRBJ1-5; perhaps TRBD1 as D (5 bases). The CDR3, as DNA: TGTGCCAGCGCCGGCCCCCGGGGGAATCAGCCCCAGCATTTT. Encoded protein: CASAGPRGNQPQHF.